The 5 T cell receptor beta chains listed next were all sequenced from one sample in a study of control samples from healthy donors and cancer patients. Data came from immunoSEQ multiplex PCR; TCRdb stores just in-frame clones and leaves some out. The table shows some 3,000 clones, with approximately 84% occurring only once. What was sequenced was formalin-fixed, paraffin-embedded tissue. The receptors were gathered from a male donor with melanoma.

Written as DNA, the CDR3 is TGTGCCAGCAACGGGGCCGTGTATAGCAATCAGCCCCAGCATTTT. Translation gives CASNGAVYSNQPQHF. This sequence joins TRBV6-6 and TRBJ1-5, with a tentative D call TRBD1 (5 bases). V shed 7 bases and J shed 0 bases, with 13 bases lying between them. CDR3 length equals 15 residues. Germline V lookup: CDR1 MNHNY, CDR2 SVGAGI (reference sequence).

CDR3 protein: CASSAPGTGVNGYTF. As DNA, the CDR3 is TGTGCCAGTAGTGCCCCCGGGACAGGGGTGAATGGCTACACCTTC. This sequence joins TRBV19 and TRBJ1-2, with 10 bases that match TRBD1. V shed 5 bases and J 6 bases; nucleotides not matched to a gene: 9. The CDR3 covers 15 residues. Germline V CDR1 and CDR2: LNHDA, SQIVND (reference sequence).

The chain couples TRBV27 to TRBJ2-7; 7 bases are a match to TRBD1. After removal of 3 bases from V and 4 bases from J, the junction contained 9 bases not matched to a gene. The CDR3 has 15 amino acids. Germline loops: CDR1 MNHEY, CDR2 SMNVEV (reference sequence). CDR3 protein: CASSFGLAGGYEQYF. The CDR3 nucleotides read TGTGCCAGCAGTTTCGGTCTGGCAGGGGGTTACGAGCAGTACTTC.

The chain carries TRBV19 and TRBJ2-1; D is ambiguous. Germline assignment: CDR1 LNHDA and CDR2 SQIVND (reference sequence). Trimming pared 5 bases from V and 4 bases from J, leaving 15 bases between. CDR3 length: 15 residues. In DNA, the CDR3 is TGTGCCAGTAGTCCTGCCTTCTCCCCTTACAATGAGCAGTTCTTC. It yields the protein CASSPAFSPYNEQFF.

This chain uses TRBV11-2 with TRBJ2-1; the D is unclear. CDR1 SGHAT and CDR2 FQNNGV come from the germline V gene. V dropped 0 bases and J dropped 9 bases, with 9 bases sitting between them. The CDR3 is 13 amino acids. The CDR3 here is CASSLESKSEQFF. CDR3 sequence (DNA): TGTGCCAGCAGCTTAGAATCAAAGAGTGAGCAGTTCTTC.